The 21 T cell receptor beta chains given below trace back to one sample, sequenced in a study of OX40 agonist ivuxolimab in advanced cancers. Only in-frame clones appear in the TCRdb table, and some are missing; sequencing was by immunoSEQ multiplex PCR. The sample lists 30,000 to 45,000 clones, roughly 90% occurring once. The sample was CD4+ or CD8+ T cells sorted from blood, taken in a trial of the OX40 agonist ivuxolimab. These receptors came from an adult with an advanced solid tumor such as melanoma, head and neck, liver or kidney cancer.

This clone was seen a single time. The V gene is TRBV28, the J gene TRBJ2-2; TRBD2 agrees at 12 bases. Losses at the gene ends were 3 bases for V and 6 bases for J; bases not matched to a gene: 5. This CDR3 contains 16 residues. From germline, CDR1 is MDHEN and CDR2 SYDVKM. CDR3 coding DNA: TGTGCCAGCAGTTTTTTGACTAGCGGGAGTTCCGGGGAGCTGTTTTTT. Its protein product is CASSFLTSGSSGELFF.

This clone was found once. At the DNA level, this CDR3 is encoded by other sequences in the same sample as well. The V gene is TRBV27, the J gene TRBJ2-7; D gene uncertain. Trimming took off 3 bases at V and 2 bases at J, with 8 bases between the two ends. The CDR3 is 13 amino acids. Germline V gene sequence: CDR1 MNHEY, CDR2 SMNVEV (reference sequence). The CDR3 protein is CASSFSGTYEQYF. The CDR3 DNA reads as TGTGCCAGCAGTTTTTCAGGAACCTACGAGCAGTACTTC.

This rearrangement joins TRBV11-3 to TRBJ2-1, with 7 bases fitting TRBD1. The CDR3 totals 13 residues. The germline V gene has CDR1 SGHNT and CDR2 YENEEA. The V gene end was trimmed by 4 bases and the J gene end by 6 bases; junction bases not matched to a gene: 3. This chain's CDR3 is CASSSGTVNEQFF. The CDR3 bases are TGTGCCAGCAGCTCTGGGACAGTCAATGAGCAGTTCTTC.

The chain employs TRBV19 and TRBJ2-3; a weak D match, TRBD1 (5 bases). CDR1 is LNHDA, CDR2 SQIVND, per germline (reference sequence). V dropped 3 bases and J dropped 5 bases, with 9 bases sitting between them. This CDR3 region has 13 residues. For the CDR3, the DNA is TGTGCCAGTAGTATGTACCAGGGAGATACGCAGTATTTT. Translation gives CASSMYQGDTQYF.

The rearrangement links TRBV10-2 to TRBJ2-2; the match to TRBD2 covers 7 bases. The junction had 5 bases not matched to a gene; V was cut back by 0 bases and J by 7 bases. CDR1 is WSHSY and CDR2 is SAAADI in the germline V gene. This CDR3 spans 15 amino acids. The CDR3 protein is CASSESRAGVGELFF. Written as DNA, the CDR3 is TGCGCCAGCAGTGAGTCTCGGGCGGGAGTCGGGGAGCTGTTTTTT.

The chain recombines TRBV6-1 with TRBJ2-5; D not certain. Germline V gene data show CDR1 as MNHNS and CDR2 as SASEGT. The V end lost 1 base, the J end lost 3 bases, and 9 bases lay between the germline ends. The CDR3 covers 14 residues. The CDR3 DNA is TGTGCCAGCAGTGAAGTGATAACAAAAGAGACCCAGTACTTC. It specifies CASSEVITKETQYF.

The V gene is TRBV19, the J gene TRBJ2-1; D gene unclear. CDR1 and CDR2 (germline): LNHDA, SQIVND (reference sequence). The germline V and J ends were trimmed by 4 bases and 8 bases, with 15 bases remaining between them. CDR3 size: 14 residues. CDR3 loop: CASSRLGVVDEQFF. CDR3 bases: TGTGCCAGTAGTAGGTTAGGTGTTGTAGATGAGCAGTTCTTC.

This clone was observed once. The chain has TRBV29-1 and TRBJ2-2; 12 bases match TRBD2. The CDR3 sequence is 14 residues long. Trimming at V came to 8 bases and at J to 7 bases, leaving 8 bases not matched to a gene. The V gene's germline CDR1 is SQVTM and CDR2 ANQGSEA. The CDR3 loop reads CSFGTSGWGGELFF. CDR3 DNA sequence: TGCAGCTTCGGGACTAGCGGGTGGGGCGGGGAGCTGTTTTTT.

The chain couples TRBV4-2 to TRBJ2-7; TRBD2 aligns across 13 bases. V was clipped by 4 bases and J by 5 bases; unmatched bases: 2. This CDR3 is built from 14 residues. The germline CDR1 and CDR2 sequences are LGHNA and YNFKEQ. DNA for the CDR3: TGTGCCAGCAGCCGACTAGCGGGAGGCGACGAGCAGTACTTC. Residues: CASSRLAGGDEQYF.

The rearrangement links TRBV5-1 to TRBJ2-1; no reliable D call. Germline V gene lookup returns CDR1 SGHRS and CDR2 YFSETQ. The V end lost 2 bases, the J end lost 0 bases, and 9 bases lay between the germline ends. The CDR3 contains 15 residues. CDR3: CASSFGSSSYNEQFF. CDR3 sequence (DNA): TGCGCCAGCAGCTTCGGTAGCAGCTCCTACAATGAGCAGTTCTTC.

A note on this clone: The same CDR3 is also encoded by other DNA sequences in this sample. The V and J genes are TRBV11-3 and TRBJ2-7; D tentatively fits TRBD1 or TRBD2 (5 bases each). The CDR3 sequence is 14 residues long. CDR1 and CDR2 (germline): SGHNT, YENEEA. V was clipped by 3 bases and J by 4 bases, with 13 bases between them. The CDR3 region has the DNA TGTGCCAGCAGCTTTTCTCCCGGGGCGTACGAGCAGTACTTC. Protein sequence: CASSFSPGAYEQYF.

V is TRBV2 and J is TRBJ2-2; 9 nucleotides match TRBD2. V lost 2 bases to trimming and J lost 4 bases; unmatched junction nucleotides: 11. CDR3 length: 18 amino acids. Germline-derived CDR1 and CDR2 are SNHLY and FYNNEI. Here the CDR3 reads CASSEFAPSGIGTGELFF. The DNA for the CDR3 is TGTGCCAGCAGTGAATTCGCGCCTAGCGGGATTGGCACCGGGGAGCTGTTTTTT.

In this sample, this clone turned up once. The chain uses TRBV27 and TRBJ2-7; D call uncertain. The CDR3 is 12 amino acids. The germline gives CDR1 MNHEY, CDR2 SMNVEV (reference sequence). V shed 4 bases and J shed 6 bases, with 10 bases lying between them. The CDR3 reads CASSSGPTEQYF. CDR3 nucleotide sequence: TGTGCCAGCAGTTCAGGACCGACCGAGCAGTACTTC.

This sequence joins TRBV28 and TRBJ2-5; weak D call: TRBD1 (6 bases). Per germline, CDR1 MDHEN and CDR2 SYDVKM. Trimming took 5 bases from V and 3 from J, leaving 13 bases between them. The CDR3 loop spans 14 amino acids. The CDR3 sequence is CASSDGQQEETQYF. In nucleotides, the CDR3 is TGTGCCAGCAGTGACGGACAGCAAGAAGAGACCCAGTACTTC.

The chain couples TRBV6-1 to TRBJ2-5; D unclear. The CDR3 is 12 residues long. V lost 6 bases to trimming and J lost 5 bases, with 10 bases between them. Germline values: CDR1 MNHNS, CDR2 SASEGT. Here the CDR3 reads CASSENWETQYF. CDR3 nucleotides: TGTGCCAGCAGCGAAAACTGGGAGACCCAGTACTTC.

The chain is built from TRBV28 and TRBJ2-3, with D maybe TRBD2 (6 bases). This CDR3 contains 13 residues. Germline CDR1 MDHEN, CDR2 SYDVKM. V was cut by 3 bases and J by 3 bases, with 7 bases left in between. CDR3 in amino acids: CASSLGLTDTQYF. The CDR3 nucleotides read TGTGCCAGCAGTTTGGGACTGACAGATACGCAGTATTTT.

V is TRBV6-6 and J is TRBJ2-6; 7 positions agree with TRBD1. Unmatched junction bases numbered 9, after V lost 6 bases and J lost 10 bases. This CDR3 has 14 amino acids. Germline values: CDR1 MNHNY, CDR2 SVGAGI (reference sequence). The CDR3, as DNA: TGTGCCAGCAGAGGGGGCTCTGAGGCGAACGTCCTGACTTTC. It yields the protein CASRGGSEANVLTF.

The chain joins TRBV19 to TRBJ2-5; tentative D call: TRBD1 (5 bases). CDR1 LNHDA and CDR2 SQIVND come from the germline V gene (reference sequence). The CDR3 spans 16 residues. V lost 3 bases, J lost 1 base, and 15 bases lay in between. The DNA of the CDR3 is TGTGCCAGTAGTATCTGGGGCCCGACGGGCCAAGAGACCCAGTACTTC. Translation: CASSIWGPTGQETQYF. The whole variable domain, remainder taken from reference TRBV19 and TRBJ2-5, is DGGITQSPKYLFRKEGQNVTLSCEQNLNHDAMYWYRQDPGQGLRLIYYSQIVNDFQKGDIAEGYSVSREKKESFPLTVTSAQKNPTAFYLCASSIWGPTGQETQYFGPGTRLLVL.

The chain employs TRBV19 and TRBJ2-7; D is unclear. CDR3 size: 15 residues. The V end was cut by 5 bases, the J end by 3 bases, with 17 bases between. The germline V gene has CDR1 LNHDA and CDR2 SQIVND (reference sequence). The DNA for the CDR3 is TGTGCCAGTAGTCCCGACCGACAAGGTATCTACGAGCAGTACTTC. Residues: CASSPDRQGIYEQYF.

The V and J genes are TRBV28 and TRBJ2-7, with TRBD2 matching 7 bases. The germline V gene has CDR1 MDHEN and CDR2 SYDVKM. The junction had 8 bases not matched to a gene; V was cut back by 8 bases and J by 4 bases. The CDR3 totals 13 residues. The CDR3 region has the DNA TGTGCCAGCTCCCTTGCGGGAGCGTACGAGCAGTACTTC. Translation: CASSLAGAYEQYF.

The DNA of the CDR3 is TGTGCCAGCAGTTTTCGGGGGCGTAAATCCTACGAGCAGTACTTC. This sequence encodes CASSFRGRKSYEQYF. The chain carries TRBV28 and TRBJ2-7; D may correspond to TRBD1 or TRBD2 (6 bases each). Trimming removed 3 bases at V and 1 base at J, with 13 bases between. The CDR3 is made up of 15 amino acids. Germline loops: CDR1 MDHEN, CDR2 SYDVKM.